This is a list of T cell receptor beta chains from one sample in a study of beta chain features in type 1 diabetes. Clones were read by immunoSEQ multiplex PCR, and TCRdb kept only the in-frame ones, dropping some. The repertoire consists of 970,000 or so clones, with roughly 16% occurring once and the leading ten covering 0.02% to 0.03%. Material for sequencing was naive CD4+ T cells from blood. The receptors derive from a woman between 18 and 29 years old in good health. Both conserved end residues are part of each CDR3.

v_gene	j_gene	CDR3aa
TRBV2	TRBJ2-1	CASNAGLGNNEQFF
TRBV12-5	TRBJ1-1	CASGLDRGPNTEAFF
TRBV6-5	TRBJ2-7	CASSFNRDNYEQYF
TRBV19	TRBJ2-7	CASSRSSGSYEQYF
TRBV2	TRBJ1-2	CASSVQSDYGYTF
TRBV9	TRBJ2-1	CASSAGLAYHNEQFF
TRBV6-5	TRBJ2-3	CASSYRGSWTDTQYF
TRBV4-3	TRBJ2-1	CASSQGSPGANEQFF
TRBV5-1	TRBJ2-3	CASSLAWAPDTQYF
TRBV9	TRBJ2-1	CASSVSQHGNEQFF
TRBV4-3	TRBJ2-3	CASSQARRTSADTQYF
TRBV7-9	TRBJ2-2	CASSFRELFF
TRBV5-1	TRBJ2-7	CASRHKVDSSYEQYF
TRBV6-5	TRBJ2-5	CASSYERRSGTQYF
TRBV28	TRBJ2-1	CASREGTYNEQFF
TRBV7-3	TRBJ2-5	CASSPTSGRLETQYF
TRBV7-9	TRBJ1-2	CASSNYPRDRYGYTF
TRBV6-5	TRBJ2-5	CASSYDAKTQYF
TRBV7-9	TRBJ2-3	CASSSSRPRRDTQYF
TRBV27	TRBJ2-3	CASSLRGSTDTQYF
TRBV4-3	TRBJ1-3	CASSQVPGFTGNTIYF
TRBV2	TRBJ1-5	CASSESTGNQPQHF
TRBV28	TRBJ1-2	CASSGGSGLWYGYTF
TRBV9	TRBJ1-1	CASSGGQLFGEAFF
TRBV5-4	TRBJ2-2	CASSLGPQRLNTGELFF
TRBV9	TRBJ2-7	CASSEGGTLVYEQYF
TRBV5-6	TRBJ2-1	CASSLARRSSYNEQFF
TRBV7-3	TRBJ2-5	CASSLAGTAQETQYF
TRBV28	TRBJ2-7	CASSLMWRGDEQYF
TRBV2	TRBJ2-2	CASSGLAVITGELFF
TRBV5-1	TRBJ1-1	CASSFGSTTSGTEAFF
TRBV6-5	TRBJ2-3	CASSYAVGGGSDTQYF
TRBV29-1	TRBJ2-7	CSVSGTASYEQYF
TRBV5-8	TRBJ2-1	CASSLGRDRGLDEQFF
TRBV7-9	TRBJ2-6	CASSLQGAQLTGANVLTF
TRBV7-9	TRBJ2-5	CASSLGLQETQYF
TRBV2	TRBJ2-3	CASSVSIDTQYF
TRBV18	TRBJ2-3	CASSPGVTDTQYF
TRBV7-9	TRBJ2-7	CASSLYVGAYEQYF
TRBV15	TRBJ2-3	CATSVHAGTSDTDTQYF
TRBV5-4	TRBJ2-5	CASSLTDRQETQYF
TRBV7-8	TRBJ2-7	CASSLLLAGGNPTYEQYF
TRBV18	TRBJ2-7	CASSPDRSSGQYF
TRBV7-9	TRBJ2-6	CASSFAQGGYGANVLTF
TRBV7-6	TRBJ2-7	CASSHGGEYEQYF
TRBV7-2	TRBJ2-2	CASSPRRGHFTGELFF